Listed here are 19 T cell receptor beta chains from one sample, sequenced in a study of post-analysis software for immune sequencing data. Study-wide findings and caveats: Controls showed lower frequencies than patients for four to six TRBV segments, and TRBV5-6, TRBV5-1 and TRBV20-1 were among these.

Sequencing libraries made from TCR beta cDNA carried unique molecular identifiers. TCRdb ran MiXCR on the PCR reads and lists one entry per CDR3 protein. The sample holds more than 450,000 distinct CDR3 sequences, 44% seen once. No antigen has been assigned to these receptors. What was sequenced was blood. These receptors originate from a girl aged 10-17 years with multiple sclerosis.

J is TRBJ2-1 and V is TRBV6-5, with D uncertain. Germline V gives CDR1 MNHEY, CDR2 SVGAGI. The CDR3 has 14 amino acids. The V end was cut by 6 bases, the J end by 4 bases, with 13 bases between. CDR3 in DNA: TGTGCCAGCAGCCCTGTAGGCTTATACAATGAGCAGTTCTTC. Translation gives CASSPVGLYNEQFF.

The chain employs TRBV13 and TRBJ2-3, with TRBD2 as a possible D gene (6 bases). This CDR3 has 14 residues. V lost 4 bases and J lost 5, with 13 bases in between. Germline CDR1 is PRHDT and CDR2 is FYEKMQ (reference sequence). CDR3 sequence reads: CASSSTVGGDTQYF. For the CDR3, the DNA is TGTGCCAGCAGCTCCACCGTGGGGGGAGATACGCAGTATTTT.

This clonotype has a handful of counts. The rearrangement uses TRBV30 and TRBJ2-5, with TRBD2 as a possible D gene (5 bases). Germline loops: CDR1 GTSNPN, CDR2 SVGIG (reference sequence). This CDR3 contains 12 residues. With 5 bases removed from V and 1 base from J, the gap between germline ends came to 8 bases. This chain's CDR3 is CAWGRGQETQYF. The CDR3 DNA reads TGTGCCTGGGGCCGGGGCCAAGAGACCCAGTACTTC.

The chain recombines TRBV3-1 with TRBJ1-1; 9 bases line up with TRBD1. The V gene end was trimmed by 2 bases and the J gene end by 5 bases; junction bases not matched to a gene: 6. The CDR3 runs 15 residues. Looked up from germline, CDR1 is LGHDT and CDR2 is YNNKEL (reference sequence). The CDR3 nucleotides are TGTGCCAGCAGCCAACCCCGGGACAGGGTTACTGAAGCTTTCTTT. Amino acids: CASSQPRDRVTEAFF. The full variable domain, with the rest looked up from reference TRBV3-1 and TRBJ1-1, is DTAVSQTPKYLVTQMGNDKSIKCEQNLGHDTMYWYKQDSKKFLKIMFSYNNKELIINETVPNRFSPKSPDKAHLNLHINSLELGDSAVYFCASSQPRDRVTEAFFGQGTRLTVV.

Details on this clonotype: A much larger clone lies a single base off, so this may be a read error. As the CDR3 is not closed by the conserved phenylalanine or tryptophan, this likely results from a read error. The V call is TRBV29-1, the J call TRBJ2-5, with 7 bases fitting TRBD2. The CDR3 totals 12 residues. The trim removed 8 bases at V and 3 bases at J, leaving 6 bases unmatched. Germline CDR1 SQVTM, CDR2 ANQGSEA. The CDR3 sequence is CSTDGTKETQYL. The CDR3 nucleotides read TGCAGCACCGACGGGACTAAAGAGACCCAGTACTTA.

The rearrangement joins TRBV9 to TRBJ2-3; no clear D. Looked up from germline, CDR1 is SGDLS and CDR2 is YYNGEE. V gave up 0 bases and J gave up 2 bases, with 10 bases separating them. The CDR3 runs 15 residues. The CDR3 region is CASSVEGIDTDTQYF. In nucleotides, the CDR3 is TGTGCCAGCAGCGTAGAAGGCATTGACACAGATACGCAGTATTTT.

The chain is built from TRBV6-6 and TRBJ1-1; D unresolved. V shed 0 bases and J shed 3 bases, with 8 bases lying between them. Germline values: CDR1 MNHNY, CDR2 SVGAGI (reference sequence). The CDR3 consists of 14 residues. The CDR3 DNA reads as TGTGCCAGCAGTTACTCAAGCACAGACACTGAAGCTTTCTTT. Translation: CASSYSSTDTEAFF.

This clonotype has just one count. The chain carries TRBV7-6 and TRBJ1-1; D not certain. The germline CDR1 and CDR2 sequences are SGHVS and FNYEAQ. Trimming pared 5 bases from V and 3 bases from J, leaving 13 bases between. The CDR3 covers 14 residues. The chain's CDR3 is CASSPSGRHTEAFF. The DNA for the CDR3 is TGTGCCAGCAGCCCATCCGGGAGGCACACTGAAGCTTTCTTT.

This clonotype has a handful of counts. The chain carries TRBV10-3 and TRBJ1-1, with TRBD1 identical over 7 bases. J was trimmed by 6 bases and V by 7 bases; bases with no gene match: 5. Germline V CDR1 and CDR2: ENHRY, SYGVKD. This CDR3 spans 12 amino acids. CDR3 residues: CAIKKQGSEAFF. Here the CDR3 DNA reads TGTGCCATCAAGAAACAGGGGTCTGAAGCTTTCTTT.

This clonotype was seen only a few times. This CDR3 is CASSLGVSGFISYNEQFF. In DNA, the CDR3 is TGCGCCAGCAGCTTGGGGGTTAGTGGGTTTATCTCCTACAATGAGCAGTTCTTC. The chain couples TRBV5-1 to TRBJ2-1; D remains unclear. Deletions cut 0 bases from V and 0 bases from J, with 16 bases between. CDR1 SGHRS and CDR2 YFSETQ come from the germline V gene. This CDR3 is 18 amino acids long.

The table lists this clonotype with a few counts. V gene TRBV29-1 combines with J gene TRBJ2-7; D may be TRBD2 (6 bases). Germline V gives CDR1 SQVTM, CDR2 ANQGSEA. With 4 bases removed from V and 3 bases from J, the gap between germline ends came to 13 bases. The CDR3 length is 13 residues. CDR3 nucleotide sequence: TGCAGCGTTGCTCCGGGAGCGAGCTACGAGCAGTACTTC. Translated: CSVAPGASYEQYF.

The rearrangement links TRBV29-1 to TRBJ1-6; D gene unclear. This CDR3 contains 15 residues. Germline V lookup: CDR1 SQVTM, CDR2 ANQGSEA. Between the trimmed V and J ends, which lost 4 bases and 0 bases, there was a span of 10 bases. The CDR3 here is CSVAEGSSYNSPLHF. DNA for the CDR3: TGCAGCGTTGCGGAAGGGAGCTCCTATAATTCACCCCTCCACTTT.

The chain links TRBV3-1 to TRBJ2-1; D possibly uses TRBD1 or TRBD2 (5 bases each). The length of the CDR3 is 15 residues. Germline CDR1 reads LGHDT; CDR2 reads YNNKEL (reference sequence). Trimming removed 1 base from V and 5 bases from J, with 12 bases in between. The CDR3 loop reads CASSQGGALNNEQFF. CDR3 sequence (DNA): TGTGCCAGCAGCCAAGGAGGGGCCTTGAACAATGAGCAGTTCTTC.

The chain is built from TRBV5-6 and TRBJ2-1; no firm D call. Germline lookup yields CDR1 SGHDT and CDR2 YYEEEE. The V and J ends lost 0 bases and 8 bases respectively, with 12 bases between them. This CDR3 is 14 amino acids long. The CDR3 spells CASSLVGTNYEQFF. CDR3 DNA: TGTGCCAGCAGCTTGGTTGGAACCAATTATGAGCAGTTCTTC.

The chain couples TRBV20-1 to TRBJ1-5, with D hard to call. The CDR3 runs to 13 residues. Germline V lookup: CDR1 DFQATT, CDR2 SNEGSKA (reference sequence). V lost 0 bases and J 3 bases, leaving 6 bases between the germline ends. CDR3 nucleotides: TGCAGTGCTAGAGAGGCCAACAATCAGCCCCAGCATTTT. The encoded protein is CSAREANNQPQHF.

This clonotype appeared a few times. The chain combines TRBV10-1 with TRBJ2-7, with 11 bases that match TRBD2. The CDR3 covers 16 residues. J lost 0 bases, V lost 2 bases, and 3 bases had no gene match. Germline values: CDR1 WNHNN, CDR2 SYGVQD (reference sequence). CDR3 amino acids: CASSEETSGDSYEQYF. CDR3 nucleotides: TGCGCCAGCAGTGAGGAGACTAGCGGGGACTCCTACGAGCAGTACTTC.

This clonotype was picked up a small number of times. The chain combines TRBV12-3 or TRBV12-4 with TRBJ2-3; D gene ambiguous. This CDR3 has 13 residues. Trimming stripped 0 bases from V and 6 bases from J, with 7 bases between. The CDR3 bases are TGTGCCAGCAGTTTAGCGGAGAGTGATACGCAGTATTTT. Amino acid sequence: CASSLAESDTQYF.

The genes are TRBV2 and TRBJ1-2; 8 nucleotides match TRBD1. The CDR3 is made up of 13 amino acids. V lost 4 bases and J lost 8; bases outside the gene matches: 6. In germline, CDR1 is SNHLY, CDR2 FYNNEI. CDR3 region: CASSGSGGEGYTF. CDR3 DNA: TGTGCCAGCAGTGGCTCAGGGGGCGAGGGCTACACCTTC.

This clonotype occurred a few times. This rearrangement joins TRBV20-1 to TRBJ1-4; D is perhaps TRBD1 (6 bases). CDR3 length: 14 amino acids. Looked up from germline, CDR1 is DFQATT and CDR2 is SNEGSKA (reference sequence). V dropped 1 base and J dropped 8 bases, with 14 bases sitting between them. DNA of the CDR3: TGCAGTGCTAGAGCCCGGAATGGGGGCGAAAAACTGTTTTTT. This gives the protein CSARARNGGEKLFF.